These 3 T cell receptor beta chains were sequenced from one sample in a study of CD8+ T cells in alopecia areata. cDNA reverse transcribed from extracted RNA served as the sequencing template. Clones were read by immunoSEQ multiplex PCR, and TCRdb kept only the in-frame ones, dropping some. The sample records some 170,000 clones, about 70% being singletons. The specimen comprised CD8+ T cells sorted from blood, sampled at week 0. These receptors all come from a human donor with alopecia areata.

This clone was recorded only once. The chain's CDR3 is CASSWATSGGTDTQYF. The CDR3 bases are TGTGCCAGCAGCTGGGCGACTAGCGGCGGCACAGATACGCAGTATTTT. The rearrangement uses TRBV5-6 and TRBJ2-3; TRBD2 agrees at 9 bases. The CDR3 sequence is 16 residues long. The ends lost 3 bases at V and 1 base at J; junction bases unmatched: 6. Germline values: CDR1 SGHDT, CDR2 YYEEEE.

The V and J genes are TRBV6-1 and TRBJ2-2, with D unresolved. Trimming left V 3 bases short and J 6 bases short, with 11 bases between. Germline values: CDR1 MNHNS, CDR2 SASEGT. There are 14 residues in the CDR3. CDR3 sequence: CASSDPTRPGELFF. In DNA, the CDR3 is TGTGCCAGCAGTGATCCGACGAGGCCCGGGGAGCTGTTTTTT.

This clone was detected only a few times. The V call is TRBV13, the J call TRBJ2-1; the D is unclear. CDR1 and CDR2 from the germline V gene are PRHDT and FYEKMQ (reference sequence). The CDR3 spans 14 residues. Trimming cost V 5 bases and J 6 bases, with 14 bases left between them. CDR3 DNA: TGTGCCAGCAGCCCGCAATTACAGCTCAATGAGCAGTTCTTC. It codes for CASSPQLQLNEQFF.